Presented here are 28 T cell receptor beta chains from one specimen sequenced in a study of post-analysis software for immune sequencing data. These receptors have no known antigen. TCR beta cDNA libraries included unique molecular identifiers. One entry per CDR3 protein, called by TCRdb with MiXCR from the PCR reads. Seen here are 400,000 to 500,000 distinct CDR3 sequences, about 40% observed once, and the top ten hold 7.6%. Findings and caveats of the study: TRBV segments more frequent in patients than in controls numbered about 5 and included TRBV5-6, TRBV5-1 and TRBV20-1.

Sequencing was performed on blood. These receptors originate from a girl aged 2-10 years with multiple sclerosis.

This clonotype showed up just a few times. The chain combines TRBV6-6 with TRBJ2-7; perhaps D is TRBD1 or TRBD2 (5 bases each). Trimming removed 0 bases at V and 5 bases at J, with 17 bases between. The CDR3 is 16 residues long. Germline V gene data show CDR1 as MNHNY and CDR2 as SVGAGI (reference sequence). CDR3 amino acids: CASSYSVSPEGNEQYF. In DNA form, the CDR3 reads TGTGCCAGCAGTTACTCGGTCTCACCTGAGGGGAACGAGCAGTACTTC.

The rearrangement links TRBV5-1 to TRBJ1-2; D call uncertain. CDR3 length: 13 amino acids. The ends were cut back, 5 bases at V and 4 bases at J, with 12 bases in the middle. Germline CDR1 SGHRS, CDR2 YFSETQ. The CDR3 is CASSSLGPYGYTF. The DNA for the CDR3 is TGCGCCAGCAGTTCCCTGGGCCCCTATGGCTACACCTTC.

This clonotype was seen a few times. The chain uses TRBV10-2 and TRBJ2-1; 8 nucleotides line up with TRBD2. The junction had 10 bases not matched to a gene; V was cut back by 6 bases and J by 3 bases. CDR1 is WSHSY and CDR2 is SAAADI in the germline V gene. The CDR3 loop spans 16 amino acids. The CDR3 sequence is CASSSLAGENYNEQFF. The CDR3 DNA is TGCGCCAGCAGCAGTCTAGCGGGCGAAAACTACAATGAGCAGTTCTTC.

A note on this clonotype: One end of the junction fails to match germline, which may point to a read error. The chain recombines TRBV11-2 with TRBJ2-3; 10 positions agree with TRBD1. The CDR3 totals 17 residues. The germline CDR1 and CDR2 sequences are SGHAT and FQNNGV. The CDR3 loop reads CAGSPNLRDRGRDTQYF. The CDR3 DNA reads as TGTGCCGGCAGCCCAAACCTCCGGGACAGGGGACGAGATACGCAGTATTTT.

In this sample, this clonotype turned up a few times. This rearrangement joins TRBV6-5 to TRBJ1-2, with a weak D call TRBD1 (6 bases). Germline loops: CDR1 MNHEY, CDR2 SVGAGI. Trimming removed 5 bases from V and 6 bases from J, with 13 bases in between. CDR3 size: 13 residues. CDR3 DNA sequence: TGTGCCAGCAGTCCACAGGGACTCAATGGCTACACCTTC. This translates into CASSPQGLNGYTF.

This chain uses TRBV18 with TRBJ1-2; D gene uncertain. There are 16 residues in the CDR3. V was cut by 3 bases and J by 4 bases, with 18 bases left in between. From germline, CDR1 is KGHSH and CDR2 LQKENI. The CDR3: CASSPVGRTLSYGYTF. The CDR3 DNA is TGTGCCAGCTCACCTGTCGGACGGACCTTAAGCTATGGCTACACCTTC.

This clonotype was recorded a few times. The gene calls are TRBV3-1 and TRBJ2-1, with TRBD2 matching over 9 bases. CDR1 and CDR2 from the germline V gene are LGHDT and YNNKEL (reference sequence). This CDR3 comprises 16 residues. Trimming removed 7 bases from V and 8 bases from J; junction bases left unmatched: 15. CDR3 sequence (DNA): TGTGCCAGCAACTTCCACCGAGGCGGGAGGGCGGATGAGCAGTTCTTC. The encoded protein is CASNFHRGGRADEQFF.

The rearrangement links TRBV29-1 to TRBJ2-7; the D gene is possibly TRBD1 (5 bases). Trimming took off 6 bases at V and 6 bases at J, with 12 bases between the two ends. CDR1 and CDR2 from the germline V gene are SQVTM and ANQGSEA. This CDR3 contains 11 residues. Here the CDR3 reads CSVAGKVEQYF. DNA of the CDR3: TGCAGCGTGGCAGGGAAGGTCGAGCAGTACTTC.

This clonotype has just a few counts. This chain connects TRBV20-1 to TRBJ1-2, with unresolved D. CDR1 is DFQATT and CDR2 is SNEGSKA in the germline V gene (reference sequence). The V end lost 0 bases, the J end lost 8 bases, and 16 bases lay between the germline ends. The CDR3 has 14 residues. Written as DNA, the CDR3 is TGCAGTGCTAGAGATCCGCCACGGGGAAGAGGCTACACCTTC. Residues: CSARDPPRGRGYTF.

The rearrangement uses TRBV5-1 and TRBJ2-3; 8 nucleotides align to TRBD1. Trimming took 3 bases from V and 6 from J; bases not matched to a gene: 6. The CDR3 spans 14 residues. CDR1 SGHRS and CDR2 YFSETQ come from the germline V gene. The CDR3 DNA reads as TGCGCCAGCAGCTACGACAGGGGTTCGGATACGCAGTATTTT. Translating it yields CASSYDRGSDTQYF.

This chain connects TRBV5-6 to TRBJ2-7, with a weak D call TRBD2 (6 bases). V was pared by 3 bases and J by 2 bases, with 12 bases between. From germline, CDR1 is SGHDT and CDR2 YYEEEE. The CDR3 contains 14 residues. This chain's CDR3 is CASSWEVLAYEQYF. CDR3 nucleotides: TGTGCCAGCAGCTGGGAGGTTTTAGCCTACGAGCAGTACTTC.

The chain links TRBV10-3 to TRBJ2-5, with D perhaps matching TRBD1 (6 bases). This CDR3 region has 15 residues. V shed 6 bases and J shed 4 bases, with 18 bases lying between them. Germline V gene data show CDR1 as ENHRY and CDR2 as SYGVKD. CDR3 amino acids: CAISRQDSARETQYF. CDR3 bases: TGTGCCATCAGCAGACAGGATTCGGCAAGAGAGACCCAGTACTTC.

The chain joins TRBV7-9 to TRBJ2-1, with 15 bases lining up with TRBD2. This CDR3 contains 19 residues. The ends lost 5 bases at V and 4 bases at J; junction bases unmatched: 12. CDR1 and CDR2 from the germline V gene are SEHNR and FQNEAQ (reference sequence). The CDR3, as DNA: TGTGCCAGCAGCGCGCGAGGTAGGACTAGCGGGGGGGATTACAATGAGCAGTTCTTC. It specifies CASSARGRTSGGDYNEQFF.

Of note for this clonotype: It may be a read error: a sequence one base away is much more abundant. CDR3 nucleotide sequence: TGTGCCAGCAGTGCCTTGATCAAGACAGGGCCATACAATAAGCAGTTCTTC. It yields the protein CASSALIKTGPYNKQFF. The chain recombines TRBV27 with TRBJ2-1; 7 nucleotides match TRBD1. This CDR3 comprises 17 residues. Germline CDR1 reads MNHEY; CDR2 reads SMNVEV (reference sequence).

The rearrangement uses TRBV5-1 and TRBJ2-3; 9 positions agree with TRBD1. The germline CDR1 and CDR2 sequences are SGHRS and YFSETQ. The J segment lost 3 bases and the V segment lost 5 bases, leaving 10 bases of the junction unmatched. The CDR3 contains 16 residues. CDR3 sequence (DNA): TGCGCCAGCAGTGCATCCCGGGACAGGGCGACAGATACGCAGTATTTT. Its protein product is CASSASRDRATDTQYF. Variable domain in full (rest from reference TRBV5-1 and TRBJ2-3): KAGVTQTPRYLIKTRGQQVTLSCSPISGHRSVSWYQQTPGQGLQFLFEYFSETQRNKGNFPGRFSGRQFSNSRSEMNVSTLELGDSALYLCASSASRDRATDTQYFGPGTRLTVL.

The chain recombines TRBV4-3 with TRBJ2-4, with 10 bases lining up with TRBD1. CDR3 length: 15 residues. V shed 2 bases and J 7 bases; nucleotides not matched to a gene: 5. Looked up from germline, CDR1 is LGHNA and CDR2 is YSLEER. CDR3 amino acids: CASSQRQGAMNIQYF. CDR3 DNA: TGCGCCAGCAGCCAAAGACAGGGGGCGATGAACATTCAGTACTTC.

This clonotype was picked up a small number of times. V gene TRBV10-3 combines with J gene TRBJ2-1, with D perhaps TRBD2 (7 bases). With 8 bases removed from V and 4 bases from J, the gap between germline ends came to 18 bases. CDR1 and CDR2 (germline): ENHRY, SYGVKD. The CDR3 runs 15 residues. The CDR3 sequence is CAISPGGLNYNEQFF. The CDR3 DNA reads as TGTGCCATCTCTCCCGGGGGGCTGAATTACAATGAGCAGTTCTTC.

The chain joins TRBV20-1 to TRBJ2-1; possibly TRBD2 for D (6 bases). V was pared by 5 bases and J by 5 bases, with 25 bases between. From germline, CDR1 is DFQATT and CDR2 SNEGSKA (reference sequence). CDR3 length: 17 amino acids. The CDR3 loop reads CSAPRLVRTGRDNEQFF. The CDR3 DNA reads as TGCAGTGCTCCCCGACTAGTTCGGACCGGCCGGGACAATGAGCAGTTCTTC.

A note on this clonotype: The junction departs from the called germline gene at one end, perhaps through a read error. CDR3 bases: TGTGCCAGCAGTTTAATGGGACTAGCTCAAGGGACCCAGTACTTC. Its protein is CASSLMGLAQGTQYF. This chain connects TRBV6-2 or TRBV6-3 to TRBJ2-7; 9 bases match TRBD2. Matching the DNA end better, TRBJ2-5 makes the J call doubtful. There are 15 residues in the CDR3. Per the germline V gene, CDR1 is MNHEY and CDR2 is SVGEGT.

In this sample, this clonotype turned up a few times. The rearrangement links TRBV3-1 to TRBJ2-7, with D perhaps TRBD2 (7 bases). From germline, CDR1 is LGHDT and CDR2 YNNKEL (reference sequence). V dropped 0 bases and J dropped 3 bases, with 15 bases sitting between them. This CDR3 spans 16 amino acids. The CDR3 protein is CASSQDHGGLHYEQYF. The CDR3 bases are TGTGCCAGCAGCCAAGATCACGGGGGGCTGCACTACGAGCAGTACTTC.

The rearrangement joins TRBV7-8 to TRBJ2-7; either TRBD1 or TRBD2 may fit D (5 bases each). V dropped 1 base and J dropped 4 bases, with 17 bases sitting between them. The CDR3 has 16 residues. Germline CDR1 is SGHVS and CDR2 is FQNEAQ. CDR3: CASSLGGPFDGYEQYF. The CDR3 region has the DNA TGTGCCAGCAGCTTAGGGGGACCATTTGATGGATACGAGCAGTACTTC.

In nucleotides, the CDR3 is TGCGCCAGCGGACTAGCGGGAAGGAATGAGCAGTTCTTC. Translation: CASGLAGRNEQFF. The rearrangement joins TRBV5-1 to TRBJ2-1; 12 nucleotides align to TRBD2. The CDR3 extends over 13 amino acids. Germline V gene sequence: CDR1 SGHRS, CDR2 YFSETQ. The V and J ends lost 7 bases and 7 bases, in that order; junction bases with no gene match: 3.

Written as DNA, the CDR3 is TGCGCCAGCAGCCAAGATAGGCAACTTGAGCAGTTCTTC. It translates to CASSQDRQLEQFF. The V and J genes are TRBV4-3 and TRBJ2-1; D unresolved. The CDR3 has 13 residues. The ends were cut back, 0 bases at V and 9 bases at J, with 9 bases in the middle. Germline CDR1 reads LGHNA; CDR2 reads YSLEER.

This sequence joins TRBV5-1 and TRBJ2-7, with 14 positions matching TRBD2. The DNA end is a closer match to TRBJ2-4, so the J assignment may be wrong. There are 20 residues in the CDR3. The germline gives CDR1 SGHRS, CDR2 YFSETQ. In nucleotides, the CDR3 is TGCGCCAGCAGCTTGGTATTTGGACTAGCGGGGGGAAGTGCCAAAAACATTCAGTACTTC. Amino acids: CASSLVFGLAGGSAKNIQYF.

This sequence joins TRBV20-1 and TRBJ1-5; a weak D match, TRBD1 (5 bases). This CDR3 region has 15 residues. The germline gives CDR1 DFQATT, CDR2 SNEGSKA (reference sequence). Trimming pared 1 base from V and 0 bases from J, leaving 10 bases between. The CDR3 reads CSARAPGVSNQPQHF. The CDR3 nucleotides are TGCAGTGCTAGAGCTCCGGGGGTTAGCAATCAGCCCCAGCATTTT.

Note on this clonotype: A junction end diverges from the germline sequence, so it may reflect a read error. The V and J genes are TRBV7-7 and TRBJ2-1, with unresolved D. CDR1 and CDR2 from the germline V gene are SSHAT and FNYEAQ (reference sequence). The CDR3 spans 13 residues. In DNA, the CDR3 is TGTGCCAGCAGCTTAGAAAACGTTGGAGAGCAGTGCTTC. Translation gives CASSLENVGEQCF.

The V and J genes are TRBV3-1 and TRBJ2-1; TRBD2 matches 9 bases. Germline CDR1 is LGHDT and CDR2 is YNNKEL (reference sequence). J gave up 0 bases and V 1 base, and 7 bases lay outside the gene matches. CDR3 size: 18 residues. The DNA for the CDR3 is TGTGCCAGCAGCCAAGGACTAGCGGACTTCACCTCCTACAATGAGCAGTTCTTC. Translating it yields CASSQGLADFTSYNEQFF.

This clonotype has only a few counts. The DNA for the CDR3 is TGCAGCGTTGAGGAGACAGGGGGAATGAACACTGAAGCTTTCTTT. Amino acids: CSVEETGGMNTEAFF. The V gene is TRBV29-1, the J gene TRBJ1-1; 9 positions match TRBD1. The CDR3 consists of 15 residues. Looked up from germline, CDR1 is SQVTM and CDR2 is ANQGSEA. J lost 0 bases, V lost 3 bases, and 5 bases had no gene match.